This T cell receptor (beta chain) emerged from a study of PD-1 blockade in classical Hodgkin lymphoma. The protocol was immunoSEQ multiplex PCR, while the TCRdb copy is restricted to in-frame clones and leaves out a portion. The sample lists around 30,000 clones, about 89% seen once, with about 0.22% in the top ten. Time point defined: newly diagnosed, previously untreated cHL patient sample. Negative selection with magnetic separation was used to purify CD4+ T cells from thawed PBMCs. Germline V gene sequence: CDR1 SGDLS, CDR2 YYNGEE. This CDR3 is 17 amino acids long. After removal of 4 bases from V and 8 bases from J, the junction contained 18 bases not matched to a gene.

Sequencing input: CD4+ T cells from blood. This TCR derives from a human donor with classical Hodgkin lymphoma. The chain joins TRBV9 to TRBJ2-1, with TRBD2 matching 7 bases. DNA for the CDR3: TGTGCCAGCAGCTTCGGTCGGACTAGTCTGGGTCTTGATGAGCAGTTCTTC. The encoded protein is CASSFGRTSLGLDEQFF.